This T cell receptor (beta chain) was recorded in a study of shared clonotypes between healthy human individuals. V dropped 7 bases and J dropped 4 bases, with 7 bases sitting between them. The length of the CDR3 is 11 residues. CDR1 and CDR2 from the germline V gene are LNHDA and SQIVND (reference sequence). Some clones are missing from TCRdb's copy, which holds only in-frame ones; the method was immunoSEQ multiplex PCR. The sample consists of around 700,000 clones, approximately 75% of them appearing once. The chain employs TRBV19 and TRBJ1-1; no clear D. Sequencing used memory CD4+ T cells sorted from blood. Subset indicated: CD45RA-negative fraction. This TCR came from a woman in her twenties or thirties in good health. CDR3 loop: CASKRATEAFF. As DNA, the CDR3 is TGTGCCAGTAAGAGGGCCACTGAAGCTTTCTTT.